The TCR beta chain described here comes from a study of cytomegalovirus exposure and HLA in healthy donors. General study points: HLA alleles were associated with fewer than 20,000 TCR beta sequences in a later analysis at 0.05 false discovery rate.

13 Jbeta primers and 60 Vbeta primers were used for the PCR. The repertoire was sequenced with immunoSEQ multiplex PCR; TCRdb's copy has only in-frame clones and lacks some. The sample consists of 130,000 to 150,000 clones, 70% to 80% of them appearing once. Germline V gene sequence: CDR1 MRHNA, CDR2 SNTAGT. V lost 1 base, J lost 5 bases, and 6 bases stayed unmatched. The CDR3 contains 15 residues. To note about this clone: The antigen is undetermined.

Specimen: PBMCs. The receptor comes from a woman between 50 and 59 years old in good health and CMV-seronegative. The chain recombines TRBV6-4 with TRBJ2-7; 9 bases map to TRBD2. This chain's CDR3 is CASSDCLAGFDEQYF. As DNA, the CDR3 is TGTGCCAGCAGTGACTGCCTAGCGGGGTTCGACGAGCAGTACTTC.